A selection of T cell receptor beta chains follows, all from one sample in a study of cytomegalovirus exposure and HLA in healthy donors. Data came from immunoSEQ multiplex PCR; TCRdb stores just in-frame clones and leaves some out. The table shows roughly 150,000 clones, with 75% to 90% occurring only once. Material: PBMCs. The receptors originated from a boy younger than 10 in good health and CMV-seronegative. The CDR3 runs from the conserved cysteine through the conserved F or W. D genes are given only for firm matches. Where a row states a size, it is once, few, many or the class of an expanded clone; other rows omit it.

TRBD1 TRBJ1-2 NA TRBV5-1 CASSLQGAGGYTF TGCGCCAGCAGCCTACAGGGGGCTGGTGGCTACACCTTC
NA TRBJ2-7 few TRBV25-1 CASSSPGVSSYEQYF TGTGCCAGCAGTAGTCCGGGGGTGAGCTCCTACGAGCAGTACTTC
NA TRBJ2-1 NA TRBV29-1 CSVAQGGNEQFF TGCAGCGTTGCCCAGGGGGGCAATGAGCAGTTCTTC
TRBD1 TRBJ2-1 NA TRBV7-9 CASPGQGRPNEQFF TGTGCCAGTCCGGGACAGGGACGTCCTAATGAGCAGTTCTTC
NA TRBJ2-1 NA TRBV6-5 CASSYAALSYNEQFF TGTGCCAGCAGTTACGCGGCGCTTTCCTACAATGAGCAGTTCTTC
NA TRBJ1-1 NA TRBV30 CAWNWGENTEAFF TGTGCCTGGAACTGGGGGGAGAACACTGAAGCTTTCTTT
NA TRBJ1-1 NA TRBV7-9 CSSSLGGGQRNTEAFF TGTTCCAGCAGCTTAGGGGGGGGACAAAGGAATACTGAAGCTTTCTTT
TRBD1 TRBJ1-1 NA TRBV7-8 CASSLGQGTEAFF TGTGCCAGCAGCCTAGGACAGGGGACTGAAGCTTTCTTT
TRBD1 TRBJ1-5 once TRBV7-8 CASSGDRAGQPQHF TGTGCCAGCAGCGGAGACAGGGCGGGTCAGCCCCAGCATTTT
TRBD1 TRBJ1-5 NA TRBV28 CASSLPPGDSSAQHF TGTGCCAGCAGTTTGCCCCCCGGGGACAGCTCTGCCCAGCATTTT
NA TRBJ2-1 NA TRBV6-1 CASRKQGAKVYEQFF TGTGCCAGCAGAAAACAGGGTGCCAAGGTCTATGAGCAGTTCTTC
NA TRBJ2-1 NA TRBV20-1 CSAQTDNEQFF TGCAGTGCCCAGACAGACAATGAGCAGTTCTTC
NA TRBJ1-1 NA TRBV11-1 CASSLGRGWDTEAFF TGTGCCAGCAGCTTAGGCAGGGGATGGGACACTGAAGCTTTCTTT
NA TRBJ1-2 many TRBV9 CASSVAAQGIGYTF TGTGCCAGCAGCGTAGCGGCACAGGGTATAGGCTACACCTTC
NA TRBJ2-1 NA TRBV11-3 CASSSMADSRSYNEQFF TGTGCCAGCAGCTCCATGGCAGACTCTCGCTCCTACAATGAGCAGTTCTTC
TRBD1 TRBJ2-6 NA TRBV6-6 CASSERQGDANVLTF TGTGCCAGCAGTGAGAGACAGGGGGATGCCAACGTCCTGACTTTC
TRBD2 TRBJ2-1 NA TRBV5-1 CASSSPRLAGENEQFF TGCGCCAGCAGCTCGCCCCGGCTAGCGGGGGAGAATGAGCAGTTCTTC
NA TRBJ1-1 NA TRBV27 CASTGGRGTEAFF TGTGCCAGCACCGGGGGACGGGGGACTGAAGCTTTCTTT
NA TRBJ2-2 NA TRBV7-2 CASSSGVAHTGELFF TGTGCCAGCAGCTCCGGGGTGGCCCACACCGGGGAGCTGTTTTTT
NA TRBJ2-4 NA TRBV7-6 CASSSQQGLAKNIQYF TGTGCCAGCAGCTCACAACAGGGCCTAGCCAAAAACATTCAGTACTTC
NA TRBJ2-3 NA TRBV19 CASSIWQGWTDTQYF TGTGCCAGTAGTATATGGCAGGGTTGGACAGATACGCAGTATTTT
TRBD2 TRBJ2-5 NA TRBV5-1 CASSLLAAQETQYF TGCGCCAGCAGCCTTCTAGCGGCCCAAGAGACCCAGTACTTC
NA TRBJ1-2 NA TRBV4-1 CASSQLGGYGYTF TGCGCCAGCAGCCAATTAGGGGGCTATGGCTACACCTTC
NA TRBJ2-5 NA TRBV5-1 CASSPIVEGETQYF TGCGCCAGCAGCCCAATCGTAGAGGGCGAGACCCAGTACTTC
NA TRBJ1-1 NA TRBV6-1 CASSEAGQTEAFF TGTGCCAGCAGTGAGGCCGGACAAACTGAAGCTTTCTTT
TRBD1 TRBJ1-5 NA TRBV5-8 CASSVDRVPQPQHF TGTGCCAGCAGCGTCGACAGGGTGCCTCAGCCCCAGCATTTT
TRBD1 TRBJ1-2 few TRBV11-2 CASSSGQGYGYGYTF TGTGCCAGCAGCTCGGGACAGGGGTATGGGTATGGCTACACCTTC
NA TRBJ1-6 NA TRBV18 CASSTQAGPYSSPLHF TGTGCCAGCTCGACCCAAGCGGGGCCGTATAGTTCACCCCTCCACTTT
TRBD1 TRBJ1-1 NA TRBV14 CASSPTGVRLTEAFF TGTGCCAGCAGCCCGACAGGGGTTAGGCTCACTGAAGCTTTCTTT
NA TRBJ1-3 few TRBV15 CATRRGNTIYF TGTGCCACCCGGAGAGGAAACACCATATATTTT
TRBD1 TRBJ1-6 NA TRBV7-7 CASSSDRVGSPLHF TGTGCCAGCAGCTCCGACAGGGTAGGCTCACCCCTCCACTTT
TRBD2 TRBJ2-7 NA TRBV30 CAWSIHLAGPSYEQYF TGTGCCTGGAGTATACATCTAGCGGGCCCATCCTACGAGCAGTACTTC
NA TRBJ1-3 once TRBV30 CAWSASLGNTIYF TGTGCCTGGAGTGCCTCTTTGGGAAACACCATATATTTT
TRBD1 TRBJ1-2 NA TRBV19 CASSIRTGGPYGYTF TGTGCCAGTAGTATACGGACAGGGGGGCCGTATGGCTACACCTTC
TRBD2 TRBJ2-5 once TRBV6-5 CASSPLAGGLETQYF TGTGCCAGCAGTCCCCTAGCGGGGGGGTTAGAGACCCAGTACTTC